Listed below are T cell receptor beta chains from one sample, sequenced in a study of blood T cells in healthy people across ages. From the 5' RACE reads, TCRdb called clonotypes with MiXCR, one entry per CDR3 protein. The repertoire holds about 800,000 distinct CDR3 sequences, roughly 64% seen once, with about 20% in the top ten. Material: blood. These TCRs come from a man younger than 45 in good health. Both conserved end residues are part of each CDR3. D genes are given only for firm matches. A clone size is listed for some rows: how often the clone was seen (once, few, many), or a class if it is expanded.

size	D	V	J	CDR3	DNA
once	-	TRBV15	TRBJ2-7	CATSRDPGFTYEQYF	TGTGCCACCAGCAGAGATCCGGGATTCACCTACGAGCAGTACTTC
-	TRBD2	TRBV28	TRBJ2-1	CANRTSGSYNEQFF	TGTGCCAACAGGACTAGCGGGAGTTACAATGAGCAGTTCTTC
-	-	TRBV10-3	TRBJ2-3	CAIRPLSSSGDTDTQYF	TGTGCCATCAGACCCCTGAGTAGTAGCGGCGACACAGATACGCAGTATTTT
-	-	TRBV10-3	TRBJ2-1	CAISESRQDSYSYNEQFF	TGTGCCATCAGTGAGTCGAGACAGGACTCCTACTCCTACAATGAGCAGTTCTTC
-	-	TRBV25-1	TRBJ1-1	CASRGEVEAFF	TGTGCCAGCAGGGGGGAGGTTGAAGCTTTCTTT
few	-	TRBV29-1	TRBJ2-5	CSVEDARGQETQYF	TGCAGCGTTGAAGATGCACGAGGACAAGAGACCCAGTACTTC
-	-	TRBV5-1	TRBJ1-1	CASSFLSGGNTEAFF	TGCGCCAGCAGCTTCCTCTCCGGGGGGAACACTGAAGCTTTCTTT
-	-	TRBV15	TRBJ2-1	CATSRGLDRYNEQFF	TGTGCCACCAGCAGAGGACTTGATCGCTACAATGAGCAGTTCTTC
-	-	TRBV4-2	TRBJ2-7	CASSQRDGSYEQYF	TGTGCCAGCAGCCAGCGGGACGGATCCTACGAGCAGTACTTC
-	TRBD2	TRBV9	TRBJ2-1	CASSRRRGGGGQFF	TGTGCCAGCAGCCGACGGCGGGGGGGCGGTGGGCAGTTCTTC
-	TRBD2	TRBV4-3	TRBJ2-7	CASSQDFLAGVTYEQYF	TGCGCCAGCAGCCAAGATTTTCTAGCGGGAGTCACCTACGAGCAGTACTTC